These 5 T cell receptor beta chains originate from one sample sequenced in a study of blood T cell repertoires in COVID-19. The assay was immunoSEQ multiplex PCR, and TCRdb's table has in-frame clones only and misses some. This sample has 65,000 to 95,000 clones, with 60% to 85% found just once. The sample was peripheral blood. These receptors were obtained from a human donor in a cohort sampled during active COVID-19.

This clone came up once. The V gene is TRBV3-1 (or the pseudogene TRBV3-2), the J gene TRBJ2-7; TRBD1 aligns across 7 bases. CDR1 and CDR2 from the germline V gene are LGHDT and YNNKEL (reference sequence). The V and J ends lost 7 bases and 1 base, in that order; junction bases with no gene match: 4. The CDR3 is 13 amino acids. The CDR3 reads CASNPQGSYEQYF. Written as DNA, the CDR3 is TGTGCCAGCAACCCACAGGGGTCCTACGAGCAGTACTTC.

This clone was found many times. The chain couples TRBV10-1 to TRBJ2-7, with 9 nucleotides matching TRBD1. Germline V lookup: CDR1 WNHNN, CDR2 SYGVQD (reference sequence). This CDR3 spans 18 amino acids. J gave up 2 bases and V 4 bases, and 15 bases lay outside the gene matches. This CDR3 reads CASSAWEGWDREPYEQYV. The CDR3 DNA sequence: TGCGCCAGCAGTGCCTGGGAAGGGTGGGACAGGGAGCCCTACGAGCAGTACGTC.

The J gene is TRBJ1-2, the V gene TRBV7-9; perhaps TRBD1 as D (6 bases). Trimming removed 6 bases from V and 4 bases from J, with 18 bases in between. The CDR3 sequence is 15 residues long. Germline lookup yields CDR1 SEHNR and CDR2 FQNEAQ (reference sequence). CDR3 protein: CASSFTGTPPYGYTF. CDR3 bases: TGTGCCAGCAGTTTTACCGGGACACCGCCCTATGGCTACACCTTC. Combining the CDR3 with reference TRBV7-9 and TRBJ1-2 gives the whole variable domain DTGVSQNPRHKITKRGQNVTFRCDPISEHNRLYWYRQTLGQGPEFLTYFQNEAQLEKSRLLSDRFSAERPKGSFSTLEIQRTEQGDSAMYLCASSFTGTPPYGYTFGSGTRLTVV.

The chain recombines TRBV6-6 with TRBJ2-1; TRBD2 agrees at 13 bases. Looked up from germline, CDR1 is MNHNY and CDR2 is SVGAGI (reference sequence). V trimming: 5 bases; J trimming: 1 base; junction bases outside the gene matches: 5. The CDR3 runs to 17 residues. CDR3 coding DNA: TGTGCCAGCAGTCCCGGACTAGCGGGAGTGTCCTACAATGAGCAGTTCTTC. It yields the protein CASSPGLAGVSYNEQFF.

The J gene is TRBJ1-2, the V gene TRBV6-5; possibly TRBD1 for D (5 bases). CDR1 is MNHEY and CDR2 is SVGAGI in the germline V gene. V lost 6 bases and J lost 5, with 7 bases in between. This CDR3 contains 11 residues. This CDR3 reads CASSGGYGYTF. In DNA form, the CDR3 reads TGTGCCAGCAGCGGGGGATATGGCTACACCTTC.